This T cell receptor beta chain was captured by sequencing in a study of siplizumab effects on memory and regulatory T cells. Study-wide points: No naive or memory phenotype could be assigned to roughly 75-95% of proliferating clones. Mapping to unstimulated subsets was achieved for only a minor fraction of alloreactive clones.

Only a few counts were recorded for this clone. What it binds is not known. Germline CDR1 is SGHAT and CDR2 is FQNNGV. V was clipped by 4 bases and J by 5 bases, with 19 bases between them. This CDR3 comprises 16 residues. Data came from immunoSEQ multiplex PCR; TCRdb stores just in-frame clones and leaves some out. The data show 5,000 to 7,500 clones, 35% to 40% seen once. A 37°C coculture lasting around 6 days was applied to the mixed lymphocyte reaction cells. Each population got its own dye, CFSE for responder PBMCs and Violet Dye for stimulator PBMCs, and they were put together 1:1. Material: CFSE-low (dividing) CD8+ T cells sorted from an allogeneic mixed lymphocyte reaction. The receptor was derived from a human donor in good health; the cells came from an allogeneic mixed lymphocyte reaction. The rearrangement uses TRBV11-2 and TRBJ2-3; unclear D gene. CDR3 sequence (DNA): TGTGCCAGCAGCTCTAGAGGTACGGACGGAGAAGATACGCAGTATTTT. Protein sequence: CASSSRGTDGEDTQYF.